This T cell receptor (beta chain) was captured in a study of blood T cell repertoires in COVID-19. As for the study in general: COVID-19 samples from acute and convalescent phases originated in the United States, Italy and Spain. Sources were T cells, B-cell-depleted T cells, or PBMCs; the material itself was cDNA or gDNA.

In the authors' methods: Reference gene primer amplification gave nucleated cell count estimates. Sequencing was performed with immunoSEQ multiplex PCR; in TCRdb, only in-frame clones are kept and a portion is missing. V, J and clone size derive from that table, while D and trimming were established from the DNA sequence. Of 150,000 to 200,000 clones in the sample, over 75% were seen once. CDR3 length: 16 amino acids. V was clipped by 4 bases and J by 2 bases; unmatched bases: 3. The germline gives CDR1 LNHDA, CDR2 SQIVND (reference sequence). This clone was seen many times. The source of this sequence is a man aged 45-60 years who had recovered from COVID-19. The J gene is TRBJ1-5, the V gene TRBV19; 12 nucleotides line up with TRBD1. Sequencing was done on a sample of peripheral blood. In DNA form, the CDR3 reads TGTGCCAGTAGTAGGGGACAGGGGGCTCGCAATCAGCCCCAGCATTTT. Translated: CASSRGQGARNQPQHF.